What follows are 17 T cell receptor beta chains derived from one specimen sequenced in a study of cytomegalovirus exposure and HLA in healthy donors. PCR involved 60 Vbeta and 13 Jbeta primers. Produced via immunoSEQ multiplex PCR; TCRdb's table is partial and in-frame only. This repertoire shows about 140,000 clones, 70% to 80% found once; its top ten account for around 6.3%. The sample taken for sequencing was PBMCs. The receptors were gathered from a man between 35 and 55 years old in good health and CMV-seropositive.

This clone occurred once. The CDR3 is CASSDYGTSPYVGELFF. The CDR3, as DNA: TGTGCCAGCAGTGACTACGGGACTAGCCCCTACGTCGGGGAGCTGTTTTTT. The chain recombines TRBV6-4 with TRBJ2-2, with 9 bases identical to TRBD2. Unmatched junction bases numbered 10, after V lost 1 base and J lost 7 bases. There are 17 residues in the CDR3. Germline lookup yields CDR1 MRHNA and CDR2 SNTAGT.

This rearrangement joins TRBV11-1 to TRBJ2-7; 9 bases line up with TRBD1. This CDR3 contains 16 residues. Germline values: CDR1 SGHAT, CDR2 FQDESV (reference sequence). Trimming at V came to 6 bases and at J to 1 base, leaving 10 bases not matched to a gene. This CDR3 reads CASSLHAGQGSYEQYF. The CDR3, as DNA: TGTGCCAGCAGTTTACATGCGGGACAGGGTTCCTACGAGCAGTACTTC.

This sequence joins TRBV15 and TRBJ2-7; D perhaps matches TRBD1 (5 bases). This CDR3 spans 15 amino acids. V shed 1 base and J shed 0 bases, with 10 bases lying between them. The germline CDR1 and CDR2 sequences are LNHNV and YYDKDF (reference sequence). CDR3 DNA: TGTGCCACCAGCAGAGCCCAGGGTTCCTCCTACGAGCAGTACTTC. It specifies CATSRAQGSSYEQYF.

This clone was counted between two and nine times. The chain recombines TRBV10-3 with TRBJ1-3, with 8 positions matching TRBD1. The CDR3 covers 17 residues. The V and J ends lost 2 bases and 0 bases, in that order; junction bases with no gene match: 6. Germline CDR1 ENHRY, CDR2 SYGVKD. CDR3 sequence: CAISEMGTGDSGNTIYF. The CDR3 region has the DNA TGTGCCATCAGTGAGATGGGGACAGGTGACTCTGGAAACACCATATATTTT.

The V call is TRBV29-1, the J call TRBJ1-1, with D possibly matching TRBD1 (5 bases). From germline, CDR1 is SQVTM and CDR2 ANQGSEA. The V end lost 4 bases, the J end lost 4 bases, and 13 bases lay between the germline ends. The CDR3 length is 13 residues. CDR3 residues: CSVVKGRSTEAFF. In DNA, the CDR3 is TGCAGCGTTGTGAAGGGGCGAAGCACTGAAGCTTTCTTT.

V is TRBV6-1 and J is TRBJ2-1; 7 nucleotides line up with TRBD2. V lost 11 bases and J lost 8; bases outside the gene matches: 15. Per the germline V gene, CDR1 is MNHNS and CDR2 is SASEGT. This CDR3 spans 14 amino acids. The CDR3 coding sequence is TGTGCCGTCTGGGGGGGATTCAGTGGGGATGAGCAGTTCTTC. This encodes CAVWGGFSGDEQFF.

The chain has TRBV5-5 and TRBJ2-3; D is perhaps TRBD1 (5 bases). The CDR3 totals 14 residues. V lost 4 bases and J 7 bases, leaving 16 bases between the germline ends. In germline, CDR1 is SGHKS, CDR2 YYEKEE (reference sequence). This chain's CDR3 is CASSPSRVGNTQYF. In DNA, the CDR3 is TGTGCCAGCAGCCCATCCAGGGTTGGAAATACGCAGTATTTT.

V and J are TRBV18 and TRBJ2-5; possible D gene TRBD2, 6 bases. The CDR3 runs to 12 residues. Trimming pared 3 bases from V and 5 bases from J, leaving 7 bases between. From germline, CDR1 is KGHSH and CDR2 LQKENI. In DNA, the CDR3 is TGTGCCAGCTCACCGGCGGGGGAGACCCAGTACTTC. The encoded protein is CASSPAGETQYF.

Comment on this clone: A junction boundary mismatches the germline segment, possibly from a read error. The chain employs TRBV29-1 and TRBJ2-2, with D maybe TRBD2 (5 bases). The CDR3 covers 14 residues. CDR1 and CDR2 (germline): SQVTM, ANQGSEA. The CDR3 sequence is CGVVGAANTGELFF. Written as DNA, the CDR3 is TGCGGCGTTGTTGGAGCGGCAAACACCGGGGAGCTGTTTTTT.

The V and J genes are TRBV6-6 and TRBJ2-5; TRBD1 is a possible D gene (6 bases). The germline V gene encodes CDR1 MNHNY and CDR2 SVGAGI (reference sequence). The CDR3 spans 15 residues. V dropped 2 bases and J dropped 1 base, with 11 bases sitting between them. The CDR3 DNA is TGTGCCAGCAGTTACCCGGACAGCGGCCAAGAGACCCAGTACTTC. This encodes CASSYPDSGQETQYF.

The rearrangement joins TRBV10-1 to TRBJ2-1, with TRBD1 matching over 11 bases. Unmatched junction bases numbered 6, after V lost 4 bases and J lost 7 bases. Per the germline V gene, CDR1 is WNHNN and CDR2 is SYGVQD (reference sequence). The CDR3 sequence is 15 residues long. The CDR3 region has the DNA TGCGCCAGCAGTGCGGGACAGGGGGTCAATAATGAGCAGTTCTTC. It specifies CASSAGQGVNNEQFF.

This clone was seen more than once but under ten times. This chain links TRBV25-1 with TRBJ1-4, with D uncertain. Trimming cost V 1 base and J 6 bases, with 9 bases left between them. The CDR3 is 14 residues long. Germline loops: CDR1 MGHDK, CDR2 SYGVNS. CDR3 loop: CASSEFRGDEKLFF. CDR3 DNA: TGTGCCAGCAGTGAATTCCGGGGAGATGAAAAACTGTTTTTT.

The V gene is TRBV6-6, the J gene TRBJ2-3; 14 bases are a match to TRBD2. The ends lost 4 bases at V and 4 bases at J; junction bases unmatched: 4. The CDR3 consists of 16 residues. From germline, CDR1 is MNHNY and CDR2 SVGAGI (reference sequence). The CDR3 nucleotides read TGTGCCAGCAGTTCCCTGGGACTAGCGGGAGCAGATACGCAGTATTTT. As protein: CASSSLGLAGADTQYF.

The CDR3 loop reads CASSLGVVGTDTQYF. The CDR3 DNA sequence: TGTGCCAGCAGCTTGGGTGTCGTCGGGACAGATACGCAGTATTTT. The chain employs TRBV5-8 and TRBJ2-3; D gene ambiguous. Trimming left V 0 bases short and J 3 bases short, with 11 bases between. CDR1 SGHTS and CDR2 YDEGEE come from the germline V gene. This CDR3 contains 15 residues.

CDR3 DNA sequence: TGCGCCAGCACCGAACGGGGGAAAAATTCACCCCTCCACTTT. It codes for CASTERGKNSPLHF. The gene calls are TRBV10-2 and TRBJ1-6; tentative D call: TRBD1 (5 bases). The germline CDR1 and CDR2 sequences are WSHSY and SAAADI. The CDR3 is made up of 14 amino acids. Trimming removed 7 bases from V and 7 bases from J, with 14 bases in between.

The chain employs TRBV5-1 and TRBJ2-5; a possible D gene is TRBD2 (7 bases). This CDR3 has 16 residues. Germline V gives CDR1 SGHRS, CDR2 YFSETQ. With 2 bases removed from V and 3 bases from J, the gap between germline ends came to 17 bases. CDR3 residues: CASSFSDPGGEETQYF. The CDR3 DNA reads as TGCGCCAGCAGCTTCTCAGACCCGGGGGGCGAAGAGACCCAGTACTTC.

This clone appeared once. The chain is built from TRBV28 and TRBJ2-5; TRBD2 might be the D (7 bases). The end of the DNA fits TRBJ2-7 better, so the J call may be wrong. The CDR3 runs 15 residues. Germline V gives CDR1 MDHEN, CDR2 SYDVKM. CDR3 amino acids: CASSLPRGGLDEQYF. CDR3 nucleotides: TGTGCCAGCAGCCTTCCGAGGGGGGGCCTCGACGAGCAGTACTTC.